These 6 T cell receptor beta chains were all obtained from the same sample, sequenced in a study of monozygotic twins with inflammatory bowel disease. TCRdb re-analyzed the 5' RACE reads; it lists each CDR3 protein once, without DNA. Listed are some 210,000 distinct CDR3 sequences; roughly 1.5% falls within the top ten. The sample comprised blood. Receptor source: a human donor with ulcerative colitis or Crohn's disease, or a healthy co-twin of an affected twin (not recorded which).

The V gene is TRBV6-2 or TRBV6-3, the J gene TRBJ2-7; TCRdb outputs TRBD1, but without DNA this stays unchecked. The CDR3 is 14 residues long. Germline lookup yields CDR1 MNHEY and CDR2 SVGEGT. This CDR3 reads CASSSGQEFYEQYF.

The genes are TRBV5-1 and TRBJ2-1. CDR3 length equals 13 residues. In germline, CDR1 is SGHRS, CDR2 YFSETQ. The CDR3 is CASTSTANNEQFF.

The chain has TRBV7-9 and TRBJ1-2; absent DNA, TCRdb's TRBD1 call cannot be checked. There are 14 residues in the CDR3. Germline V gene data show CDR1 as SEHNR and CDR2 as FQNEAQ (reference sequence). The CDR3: CASSSKGGIYGYTF.

The CDR3 protein is CASSPTDGQETQYF. The V gene is TRBV5-1, the J gene TRBJ2-5. CDR3 length: 14 amino acids. Germline-derived CDR1 and CDR2 are SGHRS and YFSETQ. Drawing the rest from reference TRBV5-1 and TRBJ2-5, the complete variable domain is KAGVTQTPRYLIKTRGQQVTLSCSPISGHRSVSWYQQTPGQGLQFLFEYFSETQRNKGNFPGRFSGRQFSNSRSEMNVSTLELGDSALYLCASSPTDGQETQYFGPGTRLLVL.

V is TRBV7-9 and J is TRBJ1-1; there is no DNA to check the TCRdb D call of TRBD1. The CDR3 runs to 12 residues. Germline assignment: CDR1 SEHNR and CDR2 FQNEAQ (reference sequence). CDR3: CASSQTGVEAFF.

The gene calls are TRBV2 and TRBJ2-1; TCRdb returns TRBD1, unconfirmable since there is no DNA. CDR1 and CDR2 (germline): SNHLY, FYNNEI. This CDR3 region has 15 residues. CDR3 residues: CASSKGQGQGNEQFF.